This TCR beta chain was identified during a study of T cell responses to AZD1222 COVID-19 vaccine. Findings and limits, study-wide: There were mostly white British donors and more females than males, and clonal diversity was possibly underestimated. Spike-wide coverage was observed for vaccine-associated CD4 TCRs, with dominant responses at 160-218 and 743-854. Repertoire collection took place solely once the T cell response had peaked.

V was shortened by 2 bases and J by 2 bases, with 10 bases between the two germline ends. The CDR3 is 14 amino acids. The germline V gene has CDR1 SGHRS and CDR2 YFSETQ. Measured with immunoSEQ multiplex PCR; TCRdb has only the in-frame clones, and not every one. The sample contains about 180,000 clones, about 91% of which appear only once. Notes on this clone: As yet, its antigen is unknown.

This chain joins TRBV5-1 and TRBJ1-1; D perhaps matches TRBD1 (6 bases). This receptor was identified in an adult who received the AZD1222 COVID-19 vaccine. The source was peripheral blood, collected 28 days after the second AZD1222 dose. The CDR3 sequence: CASSLIQGNTEAFF. CDR3 nucleotide sequence: TGCGCCAGCAGCTTAATACAGGGCAACACTGAAGCTTTCTTT.